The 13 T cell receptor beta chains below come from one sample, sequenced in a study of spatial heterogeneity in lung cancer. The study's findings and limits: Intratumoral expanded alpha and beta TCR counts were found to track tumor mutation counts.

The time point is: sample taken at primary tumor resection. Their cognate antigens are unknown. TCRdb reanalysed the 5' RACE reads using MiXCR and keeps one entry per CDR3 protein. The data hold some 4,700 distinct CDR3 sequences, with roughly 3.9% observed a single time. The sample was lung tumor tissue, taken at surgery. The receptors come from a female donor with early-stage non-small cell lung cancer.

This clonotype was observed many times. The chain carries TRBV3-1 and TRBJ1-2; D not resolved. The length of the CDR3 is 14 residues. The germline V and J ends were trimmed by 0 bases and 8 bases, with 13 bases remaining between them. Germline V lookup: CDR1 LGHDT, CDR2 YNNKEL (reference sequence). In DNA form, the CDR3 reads TGTGCCAGCAGCCAAGATAGCGGGTCTTCGGGCTACACCTTC. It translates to CASSQDSGSSGYTF. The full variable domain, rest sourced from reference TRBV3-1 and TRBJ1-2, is DTAVSQTPKYLVTQMGNDKSIKCEQNLGHDTMYWYKQDSKKFLKIMFSYNNKELIINETVPNRFSPKSPDKAHLNLHINSLELGDSAVYFCASSQDSGSSGYTFGSGTRLTVV.

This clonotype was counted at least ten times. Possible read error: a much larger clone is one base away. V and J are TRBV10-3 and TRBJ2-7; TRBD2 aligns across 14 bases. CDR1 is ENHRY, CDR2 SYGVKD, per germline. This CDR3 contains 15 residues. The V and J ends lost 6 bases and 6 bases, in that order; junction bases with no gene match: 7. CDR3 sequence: CAIRGGLAGDREQYF. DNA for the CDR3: TGTGCCATCAGGGGGGGACTAGCGGGAGATCGCGAGCAGTACTTC.

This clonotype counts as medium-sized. The DNA for the CDR3 is TGCGCCAGCAGCCCAGGGGGGGGTAACACCGGGGAGCTGTTTTTT. Translated: CASSPGGGNTGELFF. J is TRBJ2-2 and V is TRBV5-1; the D gene could be TRBD1 or TRBD2 (7 bases each). This CDR3 contains 15 residues. V lost 4 bases to trimming and J lost 2 bases, with 12 bases between them. The germline CDR1 and CDR2 sequences are SGHRS and YFSETQ. The whole variable domain, filled in from reference TRBV5-1 and TRBJ2-2, reads KAGVTQTPRYLIKTRGQQVTLSCSPISGHRSVSWYQQTPGQGLQFLFEYFSETQRNKGNFPGRFSGRQFSNSRSEMNVSTLELGDSALYLCASSPGGGNTGELFFGEGSRLTVL.

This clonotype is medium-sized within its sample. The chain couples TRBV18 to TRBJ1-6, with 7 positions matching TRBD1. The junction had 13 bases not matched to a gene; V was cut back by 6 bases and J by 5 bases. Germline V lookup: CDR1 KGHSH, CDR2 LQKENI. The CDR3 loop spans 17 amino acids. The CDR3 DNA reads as TGTGCCAGCTCGCGGGACAGCAAAGCTCGAGATAATTCACCCCTCCACTTT. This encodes CASSRDSKARDNSPLHF.

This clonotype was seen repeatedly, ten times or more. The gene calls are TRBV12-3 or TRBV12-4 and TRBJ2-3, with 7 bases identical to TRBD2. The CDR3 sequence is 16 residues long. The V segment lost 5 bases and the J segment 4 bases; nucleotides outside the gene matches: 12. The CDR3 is CASSPQRGGGADTQYF. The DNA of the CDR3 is TGTGCCAGCAGTCCCCAGCGGGGTGGTGGGGCAGATACGCAGTATTTT.

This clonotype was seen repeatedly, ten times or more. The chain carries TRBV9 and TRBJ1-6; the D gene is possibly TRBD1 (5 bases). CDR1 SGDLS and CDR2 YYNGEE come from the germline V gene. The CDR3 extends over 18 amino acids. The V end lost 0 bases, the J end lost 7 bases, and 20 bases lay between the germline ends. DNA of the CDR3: TGTGCCAGCAGCGTAGAGACCGGGGCCGGGTCCGGCAATTCACCCCTCCACTTT. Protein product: CASSVETGAGSGNSPLHF.

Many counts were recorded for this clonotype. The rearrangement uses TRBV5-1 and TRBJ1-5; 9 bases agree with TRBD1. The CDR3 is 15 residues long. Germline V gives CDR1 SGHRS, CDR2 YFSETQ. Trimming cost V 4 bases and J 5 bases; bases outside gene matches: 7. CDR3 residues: CASSPIQGADQPQHF. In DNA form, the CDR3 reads TGCGCCAGCAGCCCCATACAGGGGGCCGATCAGCCCCAGCATTTT.

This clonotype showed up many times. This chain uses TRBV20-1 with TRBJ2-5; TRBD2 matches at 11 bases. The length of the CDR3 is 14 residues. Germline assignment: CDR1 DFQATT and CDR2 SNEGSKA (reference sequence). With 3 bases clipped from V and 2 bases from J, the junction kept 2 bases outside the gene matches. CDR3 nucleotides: TGCAGTGCTAGGGGACTAGCGGTACAAGAGACCCAGTACTTC. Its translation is CSARGLAVQETQYF.

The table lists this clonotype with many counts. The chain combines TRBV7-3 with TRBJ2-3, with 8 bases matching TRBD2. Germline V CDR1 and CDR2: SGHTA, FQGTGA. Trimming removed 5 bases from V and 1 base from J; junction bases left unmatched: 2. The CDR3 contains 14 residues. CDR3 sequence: CASSKLAGTDTQYF. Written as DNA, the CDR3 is TGTGCCAGCAGCAAACTAGCGGGCACAGATACGCAGTATTTT.

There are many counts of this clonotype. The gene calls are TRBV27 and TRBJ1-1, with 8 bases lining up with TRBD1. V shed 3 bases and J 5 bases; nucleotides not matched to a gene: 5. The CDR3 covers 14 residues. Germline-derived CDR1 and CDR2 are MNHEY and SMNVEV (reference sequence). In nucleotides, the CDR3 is TGTGCCAGCAGTTTCAGGGGGCGAAGGACTGAAGCTTTCTTT. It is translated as CASSFRGRRTEAFF.

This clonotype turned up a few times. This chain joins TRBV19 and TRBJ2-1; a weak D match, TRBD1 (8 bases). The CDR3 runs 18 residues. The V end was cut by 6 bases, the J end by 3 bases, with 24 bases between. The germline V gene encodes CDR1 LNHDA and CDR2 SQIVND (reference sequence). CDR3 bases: TGTGCCAGTAGCAAACAGGGGGGAGGACTAGATAGCTACAATGAGCAGTTCTTC. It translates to CASSKQGGGLDSYNEQFF.

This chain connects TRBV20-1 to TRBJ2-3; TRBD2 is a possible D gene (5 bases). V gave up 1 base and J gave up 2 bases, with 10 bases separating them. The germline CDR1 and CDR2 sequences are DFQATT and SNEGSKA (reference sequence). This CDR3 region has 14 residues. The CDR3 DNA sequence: TGCAGTGCTAGAGCGGAGGCATACACAGATACGCAGTATTTT. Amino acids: CSARAEAYTDTQYF.

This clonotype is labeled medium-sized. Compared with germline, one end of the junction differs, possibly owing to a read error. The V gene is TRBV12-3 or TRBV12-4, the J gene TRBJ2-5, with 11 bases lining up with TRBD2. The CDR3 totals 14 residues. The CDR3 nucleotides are TGTGCCAGCAGTATAGCGGGAGGGGGTGAGACCCAGTACTTC. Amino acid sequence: CASSIAGGGETQYF.